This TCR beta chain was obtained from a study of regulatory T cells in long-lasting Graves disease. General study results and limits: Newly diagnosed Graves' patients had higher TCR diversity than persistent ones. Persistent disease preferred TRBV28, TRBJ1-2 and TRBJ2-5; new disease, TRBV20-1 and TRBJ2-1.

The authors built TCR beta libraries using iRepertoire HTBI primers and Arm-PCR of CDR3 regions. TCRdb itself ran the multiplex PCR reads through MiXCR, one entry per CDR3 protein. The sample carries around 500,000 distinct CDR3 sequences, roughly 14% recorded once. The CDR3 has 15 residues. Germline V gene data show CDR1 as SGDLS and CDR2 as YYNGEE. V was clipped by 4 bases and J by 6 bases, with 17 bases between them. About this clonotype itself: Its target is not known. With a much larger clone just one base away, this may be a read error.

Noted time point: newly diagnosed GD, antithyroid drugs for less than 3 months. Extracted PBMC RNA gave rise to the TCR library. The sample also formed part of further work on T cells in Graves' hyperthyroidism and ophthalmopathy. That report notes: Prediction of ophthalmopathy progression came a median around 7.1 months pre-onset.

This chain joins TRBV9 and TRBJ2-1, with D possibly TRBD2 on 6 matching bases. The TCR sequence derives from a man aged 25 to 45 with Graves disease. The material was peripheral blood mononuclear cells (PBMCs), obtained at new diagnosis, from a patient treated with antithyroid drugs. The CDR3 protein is CASSSPGAGFNEQFF. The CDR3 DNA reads TGTGCCAGCAGCTCCCCCGGCGCGGGGTTCAATGAGCAGTTCTTC. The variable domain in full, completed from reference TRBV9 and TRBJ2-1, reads DSGVTQTPKHLITATGQRVTLRCSPRSGDLSVYWYQQSLDQGLQFLIQYYNGEERAKGNILERFSAQQFPDLHSELNLSSLELGDSALYFCASSSPGAGFNEQFFGPGTRLTVL.